Included here is one T cell receptor beta chain sequence, with context. TCRdb's table, derived via immunoSEQ multiplex PCR, lists solely in-frame clones and lacks some. The sample carries roughly 2.6 million clones, around nine tenths recorded once. The sample is drawn from a study of shared clonotypes between healthy human individuals. This CDR3 spans 14 amino acids. The V gene's germline CDR1 is SNHLY and CDR2 FYNNEI. J lost 4 bases, V lost 4 bases, and 4 bases had no gene match. The sequencing input was naive CD4+ T cells sorted from blood. Subset indicated: CD45RA+ positively selected. The source of this sequence is a man aged 18-30 years in good health. The chain couples TRBV2 to TRBJ2-7; TRBD1 aligns across 10 bases. The CDR3 region is CASSARQGAYEQYF. In DNA form, the CDR3 reads TGTGCCAGCAGTGCAAGACAGGGGGCGTACGAGCAGTACTTC.